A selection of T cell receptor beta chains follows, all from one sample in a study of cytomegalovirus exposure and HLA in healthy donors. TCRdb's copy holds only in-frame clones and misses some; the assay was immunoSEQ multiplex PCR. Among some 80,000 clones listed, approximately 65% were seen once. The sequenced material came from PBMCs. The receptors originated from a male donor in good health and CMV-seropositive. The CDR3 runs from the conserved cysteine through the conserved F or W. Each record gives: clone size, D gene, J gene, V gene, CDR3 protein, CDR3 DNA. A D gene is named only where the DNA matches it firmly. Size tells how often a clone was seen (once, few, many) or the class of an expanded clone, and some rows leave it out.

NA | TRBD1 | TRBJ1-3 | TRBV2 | CASSESTGGFGNTIYF | TGTGCCAGCAGTGAATCCACAGGGGGCTTCGGAAACACCATATATTTT
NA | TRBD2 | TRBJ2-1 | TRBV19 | CATCRGGTDEQFF | TGTGCCACCTGCCGGGGGGGCACCGATGAGCAGTTCTTC
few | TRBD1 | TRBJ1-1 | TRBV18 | CASSRQGMNTEAFF | TGTGCCAGCTCACGACAGGGGATGAACACTGAAGCTTTCTTT
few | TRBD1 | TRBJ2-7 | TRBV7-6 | CASSLLGTGAYEQYF | TGTGCCAGCAGCTTACTCGGGACAGGGGCCTACGAGCAGTACTTC
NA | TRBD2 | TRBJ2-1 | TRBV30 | CAWSVLAGLYNEQFF | TGTGCCTGGAGTGTACTAGCGGGGCTCTACAATGAGCAGTTCTTC
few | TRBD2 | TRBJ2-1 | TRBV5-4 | CASRPSGSGYNEQFF | TGTGCCAGCAGGCCTAGCGGGAGTGGGTACAATGAGCAGTTCTTC
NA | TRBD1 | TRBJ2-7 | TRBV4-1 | CASSQTGLVDEQYF | TGCGCCAGCAGCCAGACAGGGCTCGTCGACGAGCAGTACTTC
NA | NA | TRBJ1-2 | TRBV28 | CASSLRTGGLNYGYTF | TGTGCCAGCAGTCTAAGGACCGGGGGACTTAACTATGGCTACACCTTC
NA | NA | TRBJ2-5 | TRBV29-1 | CSVEEEKGPIYQETQYF | TGCAGCGTTGAAGAAGAGAAGGGGCCCATATACCAAGAGACCCAGTACTTC
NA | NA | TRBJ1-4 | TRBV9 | CASGHSGGKLFF | TGTGCCAGCGGTCACTCGGGAGGAAAACTGTTTTTT
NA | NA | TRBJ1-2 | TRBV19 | CASRSSAYGYTF | TGTGCCAGTCGTAGCAGCGCCTATGGCTACACCTTC
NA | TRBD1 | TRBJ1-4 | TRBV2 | CASSVSLTDRGNEKLFF | TGTGCCAGCAGTGTCTCCCTCACCGACAGGGGAAACGAAAAACTGTTTTTT
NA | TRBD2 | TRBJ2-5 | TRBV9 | CASSVSGGATETQYF | TGTGCCAGCAGCGTTAGCGGGGGGGCAACGGAGACCCAGTACTTC
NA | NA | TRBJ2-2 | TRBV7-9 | CASNGGQLPGELFF | TGTGCCAGCAACGGCGGCCAGCTCCCCGGGGAGCTGTTTTTT
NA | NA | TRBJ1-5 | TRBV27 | CASSFSGVERPQHF | TGTGCCAGCAGCTTCTCCGGGGTTGAACGGCCCCAGCATTTT
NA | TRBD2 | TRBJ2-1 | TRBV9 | CASSTGTNRLYNEQFF | TGTGCCAGCAGCACCGGGACTAACCGTCTTTACAATGAGCAGTTCTTC
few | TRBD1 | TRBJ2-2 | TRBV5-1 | CASAGTGRSGELFF | TGCGCAAGCGCCGGGACAGGACGGTCCGGGGAGCTGTTTTTT
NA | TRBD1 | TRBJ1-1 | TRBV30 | CAWDRERGEAFF | TGTGCCTGGGACAGGGAGCGAGGTGAAGCTTTCTTT
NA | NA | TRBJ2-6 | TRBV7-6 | CASSPITGPIISGANVLTF | TGTGCCAGCAGCCCAATCACGGGTCCCATCATCTCTGGGGCCAACGTCCTGACTTTC
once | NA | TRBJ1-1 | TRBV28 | CASSSGQPNTEAFF | TGTGCCAGCAGTTCCGGACAGCCGAACACTGAAGCTTTCTTT
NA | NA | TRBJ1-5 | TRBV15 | CATSPGWNQPQHF | TGTGCCACCAGCCCCGGGTGGAATCAGCCCCAGCATTTT
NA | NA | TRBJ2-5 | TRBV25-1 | CASSGYAETQYF | TGTGCCAGCAGTGGATATGCGGAGACCCAGTACTTC
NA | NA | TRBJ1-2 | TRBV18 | CASSPREFTYGYTF | TGTGCCAGCTCACCACGAGAGTTTACTTATGGCTACACCTTC